The entry below gives a single TCR beta chain sequence along with its context. Sorted-subset replicate PCRs used roughly 210 ng of genomic DNA. This amount corresponded to approximately 30,000 T cell genomes. Clones were read by immunoSEQ multiplex PCR, and TCRdb kept only the in-frame ones, dropping some. The sample holds about 820,000 clones; nearly 95% are singletons and the top ten take 24%. Naive CD8 cells lacked CD45RO, underwent positive selection for CCR7 and left out terminally differentiated effector memory CD45RA+ cells. Germline V gene sequence: CDR1 LNHDA, CDR2 SQIVND (reference sequence). The V end lost 9 bases, the J end lost 7 bases, and 13 bases lay between the germline ends. The CDR3 totals 12 residues. The sample comes from a study of shared clonotypes between healthy human individuals. Study as a whole: Used for every donor were three CD4 naive, three CD4 memory, two CD8 naive and one CD8 memory plate.

The source is a man aged 25-45 years in good health. The rearrangement joins TRBV19 to TRBJ1-5; D possibly corresponds to TRBD1 (5 bases). The material sequenced was naive CD8+ T cells sorted from blood. CDR3 sequence (DNA): TGTGCCAGCTGGGGGGGTTTACAGCCCCAGCATTTT. Its translation is CASWGGLQPQHF.